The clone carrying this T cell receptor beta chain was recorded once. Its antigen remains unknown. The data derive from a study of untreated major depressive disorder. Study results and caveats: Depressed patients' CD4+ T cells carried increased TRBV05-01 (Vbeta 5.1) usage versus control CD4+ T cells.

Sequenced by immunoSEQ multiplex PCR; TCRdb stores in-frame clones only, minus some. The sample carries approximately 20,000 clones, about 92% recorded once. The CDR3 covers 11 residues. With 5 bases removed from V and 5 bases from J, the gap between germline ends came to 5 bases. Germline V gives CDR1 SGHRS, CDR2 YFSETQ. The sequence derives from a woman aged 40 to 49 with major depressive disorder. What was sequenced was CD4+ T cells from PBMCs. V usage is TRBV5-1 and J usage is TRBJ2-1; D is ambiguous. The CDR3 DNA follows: TGCGCCAGCAGATTTCACAATGAGCAGTTCTTC. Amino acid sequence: CASRFHNEQFF.